These 13 T cell receptor beta chains originate from one sample sequenced in a study of T cells in women clearing cervical HPV infection. Method: immunoSEQ multiplex PCR; TCRdb's copy keeps in-frame clones and lacks some. The table lists over 10,000 clones, with approximately 9.3% in the top ten. The sequenced sample was blood buffy coat. The receptors shown here come from a woman between 18 and 75 years old with a cervical HPV16 infection that either progressed to CIN3+ or cleared (not recorded which).

Comment on this clone: The read ends 3 residues shy of where the CDR3 ends; the end is completed using the germline J gene. The J gene is TRBJ1-2, the V gene TRBV7-2; maybe TRBD1 (6 bases). The CDR3 length is 12 residues. The germline V gene has CDR1 SGHTA and CDR2 FQGNSA. V was clipped by 5 bases and J by 7 bases, with 11 bases between them. CDR3 DNA (partial): TGTGCCAGCAGCCCACGGACAGCTGGC. It encodes CASSPRTAG. The entire CDR3 sequence reads CASSPRTAGYTF.

Comment on this clone: The CDR3 end is not reached by the read, which stops 3 residues before it; the germline J gene fills it in. The gene calls are TRBV18 and TRBJ2-3, with D perhaps TRBD2 (6 bases). The CDR3 contains 14 residues. Germline values: CDR1 KGHSH, CDR2 LQKENI. CDR3 protein: CASSPAGPTETQYF. The covered CDR3 bases are TGTGCCAGCTCACCCGCGGGGCCAACGGAGACG.

A remark on this clone: From the germline J gene comes the end of the CDR3, since the read stops 3 residues before it. The chain employs TRBV5-1 and TRBJ2-4; TRBD1 agrees at 7 bases. The CDR3 extends over 13 amino acids. The germline gives CDR1 SGHRS, CDR2 YFSETQ. CDR3 region: CASSPGQPYGQYF. The CDR3 bases that were read are TGCGCCAGCAGCCCGGGACAGCCGTATGGT.

This clone is identified as medium-sized from frequency. The CDR3 is cut off 3 residues early in the read; its end comes from the germline J gene. This chain uses TRBV6-2 or TRBV6-3 with TRBJ2-3; possibly TRBD2 for D (6 bases). Per the germline V gene, CDR1 is MNHEY and CDR2 is SVGEGT. The CDR3 length is 15 residues. Trimming pared 7 bases from V and 1 base from J, leaving 15 bases between. The CDR3 protein is CASNPTWGGTDTQYF. The CDR3 DNA, read in part, is TGTGCCAGCAATCCAACCTGGGGGGGCACAGATACG.

Concerning this clone itself: One end of the junction is discordant with germline, which a read error may explain. The observed sequence ends 3 residues before the CDR3 terminus, with the missing tail filled in from the germline J gene. This chain joins TRBV20-1 and TRBJ1-2, with 7 bases fitting TRBD1. Germline V lookup: CDR1 DFQATT, CDR2 SNEGSKA (reference sequence). CDR3 length: 13 amino acids. CDR3 bases read: TGCAGTGCTTGGACAGGAGCTAACTATGTC. The encoded protein is CSAWTGANYV. The CDR3 in its entirety is CSAWTGANYVYTF.

On this clone itself: The missing CDR3 end, 3 residues past where the read stops, is filled in from the germline J gene. This rearrangement joins TRBV19 to TRBJ2-2, with D possibly TRBD2 on 7 matching bases. Per germline, CDR1 LNHDA and CDR2 SQIVND (reference sequence). The CDR3 runs 16 residues. This CDR3 reads CASSNPPGAGASPLFF. Incomplete CDR3 DNA: TGTGCCAGTAGTAACCCTCCAGGGGCGGGGGCTTCACCG.

As concerns this clone: The read finishes 3 residues shy of the CDR3 end, and the germline J gene is used to complete it. The chain uses TRBV30 and TRBJ1-2; 8 bases are a match to TRBD1. The V gene end was trimmed by 8 bases and the J gene end by 2 bases; junction bases not matched to a gene: 1. CDR3 length: 11 amino acids. CDR1 and CDR2 from the germline V gene are GTSNPN and SVGIG (reference sequence). The CDR3 loop reads CAGDRNYGYTF. The covered CDR3 bases are TGTGCCGGGGACAGGAACTATGGC.

In terms of frequency, this clone is medium-sized. The read terminates 3 residues ahead of where the CDR3 ends, so the germline J gene completes it. The J gene is TRBJ2-3, the V gene TRBV6-4; 13 nucleotides agree with TRBD2. V shed 2 bases and J 6 bases; nucleotides not matched to a gene: 2. Germline V gives CDR1 MRHNA, CDR2 SNTAGT. This CDR3 region has 15 residues. This chain's CDR3 is CASSDQGLAGDTQYF. The CDR3 bases that were read are TGTGCCAGCAGTGACCAGGGACTAGCGGGGGATACG.

The CDR3 spells CASSSTSGGQYNEQFF. The sequenced CDR3 bases are TGTGCCAGTAGTTCGACTAGCGGGGGCCAATACAATGAG. The chain links TRBV19 to TRBJ2-1; 12 bases are a match to TRBD2. The read ends 3 residues shy of where the CDR3 ends; the end is completed using the germline J gene. CDR3 length: 16 residues. The V segment lost 5 bases and the J segment 4 bases; nucleotides outside the gene matches: 6. The V gene's germline CDR1 is LNHDA and CDR2 SQIVND (reference sequence).

Details on this clone: Sequencing ends 3 residues short of the CDR3 end; the germline J gene provides the rest. V gene TRBV7-2 combines with J gene TRBJ1-2; possibly TRBD1 for D (6 bases). V was clipped by 6 bases and J by 5 bases, with 16 bases between them. The CDR3 totals 14 residues. The germline V gene encodes CDR1 SGHTA and CDR2 FQGNSA. Incomplete CDR3 DNA: TGTGCCAGCAGTTCCCCCAGGGGCGGTTATGGC. This translates into CASSSPRGGYG. The whole CDR3 is CASSSPRGGYGYTF.

Concerning this clone itself: The read terminates 3 residues ahead of where the CDR3 ends, so the germline J gene completes it. The J gene is TRBJ1-1, the V gene TRBV30; D is undetermined. The CDR3 extends over 13 amino acids. Per germline, CDR1 GTSNPN and CDR2 SVGIG (reference sequence). V was pared by 0 bases and J by 2 bases, with 7 bases between. The covered CDR3 bases are TGTGCCTGGAGTGTACAATCCAACACTGAA. This translates into CAWSVQSNTE. The whole CDR3 region reads CAWSVQSNTEAFF.

As to this clone: The read ends 3 residues before the CDR3 terminus; that terminus is restored from the germline J gene. The rearrangement links TRBV10-3 to TRBJ2-1; D is perhaps TRBD2 (7 bases). The V gene lost 3 bases and the J gene lost 9 bases, with 21 bases spanning the gap. CDR1 ENHRY and CDR2 SYGVKD come from the germline V gene. CDR3 length: 16 residues. The CDR3 sequence: CAISERGTTPGGEQFF. The DNA read from the CDR3 is TGTGCCATCAGTGAAAGGGGGACTACCCCAGGAGGTGAG.

Notes on this clone: Its ends do not fully match the called genes, so a read error is possible. The sequence runs out 3 residues before the end of the CDR3; the remainder is reconstructed from the germline J gene. This chain connects TRBV4-1 to TRBJ1-4; weak D call: TRBD1 (5 bases). There are 16 residues in the CDR3. Per the germline V gene, CDR1 is MGHRA and CDR2 is YSYEKL. Incomplete CDR3 DNA: TGCGCTAGCAGCCAAGACGGGGGGGGAACTAATGAAAAA. This codes for CASSQDGGGTNEK. The whole CDR3 sequence reads CASSQDGGGTNEKLFF.